This T cell receptor beta chain was sequenced during a study of blood T cell repertoires in COVID-19. Study as a whole: The samples span acute and convalescent COVID-19 from the United States, Italy and Spain.

This clone appeared once. Per the authors' pipeline: Reference gene primer amplification gave estimated nucleated cell counts. Here immunoSEQ multiplex PCR was the method, and the copy in TCRdb shows in-frame clones only, minus some. V and J calls plus clone size are reproduced from that table; the DNA served to infer D and trimming. The sample lists around 150,000 clones, around nine tenths occurring once. The sequenced sample was peripheral blood. The clonotype was recovered from a man over 45 with active or convalescent COVID-19.

CDR3 amino acids: CASSDLARYEQYF. CDR3 nucleotide sequence: TGTGCCAGCAGTGACTTGGCTCGCTACGAGCAGTACTTC. J is TRBJ2-7 and V is TRBV2; D ambiguous. The CDR3 is 13 residues long. CDR1 is SNHLY, CDR2 FYNNEI, per germline. V dropped 3 bases and J dropped 3 bases, with 9 bases sitting between them.